The 11 T cell receptor beta chains presented below share a single source sample, sequenced in a study of cytomegalovirus exposure and HLA in healthy donors. This PCR relied on a set of 60 Vbeta primers and 13 Jbeta primers. TCRdb's table, derived via immunoSEQ multiplex PCR, lists solely in-frame clones and lacks some. This table holds roughly 150,000 clones, 73% found once. Input material: PBMCs. The receptors shown here come from a woman aged 18-35 years in good health and CMV-seronegative.

The J gene is TRBJ1-5, the V gene TRBV28; weak D call: TRBD1 (6 bases). The CDR3 length is 17 residues. V was pared by 6 bases and J by 1 base, with 19 bases between. Per germline, CDR1 MDHEN and CDR2 SYDVKM. DNA for the CDR3: TGTGCCAGCAGGTTGCCTTCAGGGGAGTTGAGCAATCAGCCCCAGCATTTT. It translates to CASRLPSGELSNQPQHF.

The chain employs TRBV6-1 and TRBJ1-2; 8 bases align to TRBD1. Germline V gene sequence: CDR1 MNHNS, CDR2 SASEGT. The V gene end was trimmed by 5 bases and the J gene end by 8 bases; junction bases not matched to a gene: 7. The CDR3 loop spans 13 amino acids. The CDR3 sequence: CASSRTGIRGYTF. The CDR3 DNA reads as TGTGCCAGCAGTAGGACAGGGATAAGGGGCTACACCTTC.

This chain connects TRBV11-2 to TRBJ1-5; no firm D call. The CDR3 is 15 amino acids. Looked up from germline, CDR1 is SGHAT and CDR2 is FQNNGV. The V end lost 1 base, the J end lost 0 bases, and 7 bases lay between the germline ends. The chain's CDR3 is CASSLGTGSNQPQHF. The CDR3 DNA reads as TGTGCCAGCAGCTTAGGGACTGGTAGCAATCAGCCCCAGCATTTT.

As concerns this clone: This specimen includes other DNA sequences encoding the same CDR3. V and J are TRBV5-1 and TRBJ1-4; TRBD1 agrees at 9 bases. The CDR3 runs to 16 residues. The ends lost 0 bases at V and 8 bases at J; junction bases unmatched: 8. CDR1 SGHRS and CDR2 YFSETQ come from the germline V gene. The CDR3 bases are TGCGCCAGCAGCTTGGCCGGGGGACAGGGATGGGAAAAACTGTTTTTT. Its translation is CASSLAGGQGWEKLFF.

The chain carries TRBV29-1 and TRBJ1-1; a weak D match, TRBD1 (6 bases). Trimming shortened V by 5 bases and J by 1 base, and 11 bases separated the two germline ends. The CDR3 sequence is 13 residues long. Germline V gene lookup returns CDR1 SQVTM and CDR2 ANQGSEA. The CDR3 is CSVNAQGNTEAFF. CDR3 bases: TGCAGCGTTAACGCACAGGGGAACACTGAAGCTTTCTTT.

This sequence joins TRBV11-3 and TRBJ1-1; 7 nucleotides agree with TRBD1. The CDR3 contains 15 residues. Trimming took 2 bases from V and 2 from J; bases not matched to a gene: 5. The germline V gene has CDR1 SGHNT and CDR2 YENEEA. The CDR3 DNA follows: TGTGCCAGCAGCTTAAACAGGGGCACTAACACTGAAGCTTTCTTT. This translates into CASSLNRGTNTEAFF.

This chain links TRBV5-5 with TRBJ1-1; perhaps TRBD1 as D (6 bases). Trimming took 0 bases from V and 0 from J, leaving 9 bases between them. This CDR3 is built from 15 residues. Germline values: CDR1 SGHKS, CDR2 YYEKEE (reference sequence). CDR3 protein: CASSLEGHLNTEAFF. In nucleotides, the CDR3 is TGTGCCAGCAGCTTGGAGGGACACCTGAACACTGAAGCTTTCTTT. Looking up the rest from reference TRBV5-5 and TRBJ1-1 gives the full variable domain: DAGVTQSPTHLIKTRGQQVTLRCSPISGHKSVSWYQQVLGQGPQFIFQYYEKEERGRGNFPDRFSARQFPNYSSELNVNALLLGDSALYLCASSLEGHLNTEAFFGQGTRLTVV.

The V and J genes are TRBV7-8 and TRBJ1-1; no definite D call. The V and J ends lost 0 bases and 8 bases respectively, with 7 bases between them. The CDR3 consists of 12 residues. Germline V gene sequence: CDR1 SGHVS, CDR2 FQNEAQ. The CDR3 spells CASSLAKEEAFF. DNA of the CDR3: TGTGCCAGCAGCTTAGCGAAAGAGGAAGCTTTCTTT.

There are a few counts of this clone. The rearrangement uses TRBV27 and TRBJ1-6; possible D gene TRBD1, 6 bases. Trimming took 3 bases from V and 6 from J, leaving 12 bases between them. Germline values: CDR1 MNHEY, CDR2 SMNVEV (reference sequence). The CDR3 has 15 amino acids. CDR3 in amino acids: CASSFGRGGNSPLHF. CDR3 in DNA: TGTGCCAGCAGTTTTGGCAGAGGGGGTAATTCACCCCTCCACTTT.

The chain employs TRBV6-6 and TRBJ2-2; D call uncertain. CDR1 and CDR2 from the germline V gene are MNHNY and SVGAGI (reference sequence). The V end lost 5 bases, the J end lost 4 bases, and 8 bases lay between the germline ends. CDR3 size: 13 residues. The CDR3 protein is CASSLSSTGELFF. The CDR3 nucleotides are TGTGCCAGCAGTCTTAGCAGCACCGGGGAGCTGTTTTTT.

This clone was found once. The CDR3: CASSQEGTGGIKPQHF. Here the CDR3 DNA reads TGCGCCAGCAGCCAAGAAGGGACAGGGGGCATCAAGCCCCAGCATTTT. This rearrangement joins TRBV4-1 to TRBJ1-5; 12 nucleotides align to TRBD1. CDR1 is MGHRA and CDR2 is YSYEKL in the germline V gene. The CDR3 spans 16 residues. After removal of 0 bases from V and 8 bases from J, the junction contained 5 bases not matched to a gene.